The rows below give T cell receptor beta chains drawn from one sample of a study of blood T cell repertoires in COVID-19. The method was immunoSEQ multiplex PCR; TCRdb's version includes in-frame clones alone and lacks a portion of them. The repertoire holds hundreds of thousands of clones, approximately 90% seen once, with 7% to 10% in the top ten. Sequencing was done on a sample of PBMCs or T cells enriched from blood (not recorded which). These receptors were taken from a woman aged 60-75 years who had recovered from COVID-19. Both conserved end residues are part of each CDR3. Each record gives: J gene, clone size, V gene, D gene, CDR3 protein, CDR3 DNA. D genes are given only for firm matches. The size of a clone is reported for some rows only, either as once, few or many, or as a class for expanded clones.

TRBJ1-2 - TRBV7-2 - CASSLDRANYGYTF TGTGCCAGCAGTTTGGACAGAGCTAACTATGGCTACACCTTC
TRBJ2-3 once TRBV5-1 TRBD2 CASSFTGGSTDTQYF TGCGCCAGCAGCTTTACGGGGGGTTCCACAGATACGCAGTATTTT
TRBJ1-5 few TRBV27 - CASSLNGANQPQHF TGTGCCAGCAGTTTAAATGGGGCCAATCAGCCCCAGCATTTT
TRBJ2-1 once TRBV14 TRBD1 CASSLQGSTYNEQFF TGTGCCAGCAGCCTACAGGGGTCTACCTACAATGAGCAGTTCTTC
TRBJ1-3 - TRBV2 - CASSAETVNSGNTIYF TGTGCCAGCAGCGCGGAGACAGTAAACTCTGGAAACACCATATATTTT
TRBJ2-5 - TRBV3-1/TRBV3-2 - CASSQGLDPETQYF TGTGCCAGCAGCCAAGGACTCGACCCGGAGACCCAGTACTTC
TRBJ2-5 - TRBV5-8 - CASSPRAETQYF TGTGCCAGCAGCCCCAGGGCTGAGACCCAGTACTTC
TRBJ1-4 - TRBV11-3 TRBD1 CASSTGTGGMANEKLFF TGTGCCAGCAGTACCGGGACAGGGGGCATGGCTAATGAAAAACTGTTTTTT
TRBJ1-5 - TRBV11-2 - CASSSIEGLAQHF TGTGCCAGCAGCTCCATTGAGGGTTTGGCCCAGCATTTT
TRBJ1-5 - TRBV9 - CASSASTGGSNQPQHF TGTGCCAGCAGCGCCTCAACTGGAGGGAGCAATCAGCCCCAGCATTTT
TRBJ1-2 few TRBV4-1 TRBD1 CASSPAGQGKSNYGYTF TGCGCCAGCAGTCCAGCGGGACAGGGGAAATCTAACTATGGCTACACCTTC
TRBJ2-4 - TRBV6-5 - CASSYSGRVAKNIQYF TGTGCCAGCAGTTACTCGGGCAGGGTGGCCAAAAACATTCAGTACTTC
TRBJ1-6 - TRBV2 - CASTPGGRNSPLHF TGTGCCAGCACCCCGGGAGGGAGGAATTCACCCCTCCACTTT
TRBJ1-6 - TRBV7-8 - CASSLALAGNSPLHF TGTGCCAGCAGCTTAGCGCTGGCAGGGAATTCACCCCTCCACTTT
TRBJ2-7 - TRBV3-1/TRBV3-2 - CASSQSLGGGLTYEQYF TGTGCCAGCAGCCAATCCCTAGGGGGGGGGCTAACCTACGAGCAGTACTTC
TRBJ2-3 - TRBV24-1 - CATSDRVQLADTQYF TGTGCCACCAGTGATCGGGTCCAACTAGCAGATACGCAGTATTTT
TRBJ2-3 - TRBV5-1 TRBD2 CASSLARTSGGKSADTQYF TGCGCCAGCAGCTTGGCCCGGACTAGCGGGGGGAAAAGCGCAGATACGCAGTATTTT
TRBJ1-1 - TRBV11-3 - CASSLRTMNTEAFF TGTGCCAGCAGCTTAAGGACAATGAACACTGAAGCTTTCTTT
TRBJ2-2 - TRBV11-2 - CASSSRTAQSTGELFF TGTGCCAGCAGCTCTCGGACAGCCCAGAGCACCGGGGAGCTGTTTTTT
TRBJ2-4 - TRBV14 TRBD1 CASSHRQGQNIQYF TGTGCCAGCAGCCATCGACAGGGCCAAAACATTCAGTACTTC
TRBJ1-1 - TRBV28 TRBD1 CASTSPLPGGGHTEAFF TGTGCCAGCACCAGCCCCCTTCCAGGGGGCGGTCACACTGAAGCTTTCTTT
TRBJ1-2 - TRBV5-1 TRBD1 CASSFRDSAIYGYTF TGCGCCAGCAGCTTCAGGGACAGTGCCATCTATGGCTACACCTTC
TRBJ2-5 - TRBV4-1 TRBD2 CASSRGLAGGQETQYF TGCGCCAGCAGCCGGGGACTAGCGGGGGGGCAAGAGACCCAGTACTTC
TRBJ2-3 - TRBV5-6 TRBD1 CASSAGTGDLDTQYF TGTGCCAGCAGCGCCGGCACAGGGGATTTAGATACGCAGTATTTT
TRBJ2-3 once TRBV27 - CASSPPPGSSTDTQYF TGTGCCAGCAGTCCCCCTCCGGGTTCTAGCACAGATACGCAGTATTTT
TRBJ2-6 few TRBV11-2 TRBD1 CASSRGQGGSGANVLTF TGTGCCAGCAGCAGGGGACAGGGGGGTTCTGGGGCCAACGTCCTGACTTTC
TRBJ1-1 - TRBV11-3 - CASSREVNTEAFF TGTGCCAGCAGCCGGGAGGTGAACACTGAAGCTTTCTTT
TRBJ2-3 - TRBV3-1/TRBV3-2 - CASSHHSGDTQYF TGTGCCAGCAGCCATCATAGCGGTGATACGCAGTATTTT
TRBJ1-6 - TRBV5-1 - CASTPGTVYNSPLHF TGCGCCAGCACCCCCGGGACTGTGTATAATTCACCCCTCCACTTT
TRBJ2-3 - TRBV11-3 TRBD2 CASTVTSGSTDTQYF TGTGCCAGCACCGTTACTAGCGGCAGCACAGATACGCAGTATTTT
TRBJ2-7 - TRBV3-1/TRBV3-2 TRBD2 CASSPYSGGAYEQYF TGTGCCAGCAGCCCGTACAGCGGGGGGGCCTACGAGCAGTACTTC
TRBJ1-6 - TRBV7-2 - CASSLESGFNSPLHF TGTGCCAGCAGCTTAGAGTCAGGGTTTAATTCACCCCTCCACTTT
TRBJ2-1 - TRBV2 - CASGTDDNEQFF TGTGCCAGCGGGACTGATGACAATGAGCAGTTCTTC
TRBJ1-3 - TRBV10-2 - CASSLTGSGNTIYF TGCGCCAGCAGCCTAACGGGCTCTGGAAACACCATATATTTT
TRBJ2-3 - TRBV5-4 TRBD2 CASSIGLSGENTDTQYF TGTGCCAGCAGCATAGGATTGAGCGGGGAAAACACAGATACGCAGTATTTT
TRBJ1-1 - TRBV7-2 - CASSFVTANTEAFF TGTGCCAGCAGCTTTGTAACAGCTAACACTGAAGCTTTCTTT
TRBJ2-5 - TRBV5-6 - CASSPTGGGTQYF TGTGCCAGCAGCCCTACAGGGGGGGGAACCCAGTACTTC
TRBJ2-7 - TRBV7-9 TRBD1 CASSLSGTGPYEQYF TGTGCCAGCAGTTTGTCCGGGACAGGCCCCTACGAGCAGTACTTC
TRBJ2-3 - TRBV24-1 TRBD1 CATSEGQGVTDTQYF TGTGCCACCAGTGAGGGACAGGGGGTTACAGATACGCAGTATTTT
TRBJ2-3 once TRBV9 TRBD2 CASSVALAGGPTDTQYF TGTGCCAGCAGCGTGGCCCTAGCGGGGGGACCCACAGATACGCAGTATTTT
TRBJ2-4 - TRBV7-9 - CASSPQPGAVQNIQYF TGTGCCAGCAGCCCACAGCCAGGGGCCGTCCAAAACATTCAGTACTTC
TRBJ1-3 - TRBV14 - CASSQQTQGDTIYF TGTGCCAGCAGCCAACAAACACAGGGAGACACCATATATTTT
TRBJ2-3 - TRBV6-5 - CASSYSPQNTQYF TGTGCCAGCAGTTACTCCCCACAGAATACGCAGTATTTT
TRBJ1-1 - TRBV12-3/TRBV12-4 - CASSITGILKAFF TGTGCCAGCAGTATAACAGGGATCTTAAAAGCTTTCTTT
TRBJ1-3 - TRBV5-6 - CASSLGGHNSGNTIYF TGTGCCAGCAGCTTGGGTGGACATAACTCTGGAAACACCATATATTTT
TRBJ2-7 - TRBV7-2 TRBD1 CASSRDRSSYEQYF TGTGCCAGCAGCCGGGACAGGAGCTCCTACGAGCAGTACTTC
TRBJ2-4 - TRBV24-1 TRBD1 CATSDRTGGSKNIQYF TGTGCCACCAGTGATCGGACAGGGGGGTCCAAAAACATTCAGTACTTC
TRBJ1-3 - TRBV5-1 - CASSLGPGSSGNTIYF TGCGCCAGCAGCTTGGGCCCGGGTTCCTCTGGAAACACCATATATTTT
TRBJ1-3 - TRBV5-6 - CASSLVTGNTIYF TGTGCCAGCAGCTTGGTTACTGGAAACACCATATATTTT
TRBJ1-2 few TRBV11-2 TRBD1 CASSLRSAGGNYGYTF TGTGCCAGCAGCTTAAGGTCGGCAGGGGGCAACTATGGCTACACCTTC
TRBJ1-4 - TRBV9 TRBD1 CASSPRDRESEKLFF TGTGCCAGCAGCCCCCGGGACAGGGAGAGTGAAAAACTGTTTTTT
TRBJ1-2 - TRBV5-4 TRBD1 CASSPDRDYGYTF TGTGCCAGCAGCCCTGACAGGGACTATGGCTACACCTTC
TRBJ1-4 - TRBV4-1 - CASSQGPQDEKLFF TGCGCCAGCAGCCAAGGGCCGCAAGATGAAAAACTGTTTTTT
TRBJ1-5 - TRBV7-2 TRBD1 CASSLTGGDQPQHF TGTGCCAGCAGCCTTACAGGGGGCGATCAGCCCCAGCATTTT
TRBJ2-7 - TRBV18 TRBD1 CASSPPGQGSYEQYF TGTGCCAGCTCACCACCGGGACAGGGTTCCTACGAGCAGTACTTC